Each of the 6 T cell receptor beta chains below was sequenced from the same sample in a study of molecular identifiers for immune sequencing clone quantification. TCRdb re-called the PCR reads through MiXCR, storing one row per CDR3 protein. The table includes approximately 20,000 distinct CDR3 sequences, roughly 20% detected once. Sample: naive CD8+ T cells from blood, with Jurkat cell RNA spiked in. As for subset: FACS-sorted CD8+CD4-CCR7+CD45RA+ naive T cells. The receptor source for this set is a human donor in good health. Some libraries in this study had Jurkat cell RNA spiked in.

This clonotype was recorded many times. V and J are TRBV6-2 or TRBV6-3 and TRBJ2-1, with D perhaps matching TRBD2 (6 bases). Germline assignment: CDR1 MNHEY and CDR2 SVGEGT. V lost 0 bases, J lost 4 bases, and 16 bases lay in between. The CDR3 consists of 17 residues. CDR3 DNA: TGTGCCAGCAGTTACTCCCCGGGTAGCGGTGAGTACAATGAGCAGTTCTTC. Amino acid sequence: CASSYSPGSGEYNEQFF.

There are many counts of this clonotype. The V gene is TRBV9, the J gene TRBJ2-4; 7 bases map to TRBD2. There are 13 residues in the CDR3. Germline-derived CDR1 and CDR2 are SGDLS and YYNGEE. The junction had 6 bases not matched to a gene; V was cut back by 7 bases and J by 5 bases. This CDR3 reads CASSSGTENIQYF. The CDR3 DNA follows: TGTGCCAGCTCCAGCGGGACGGAAAACATTCAGTACTTC. Supplemented by reference TRBV9 and TRBJ2-4, the full variable domain reads DSGVTQTPKHLITATGQRVTLRCSPRSGDLSVYWYQQSLDQGLQFLIQYYNGEERAKGNILERFSAQQFPDLHSELNLSSLELGDSALYFCASSSGTENIQYFGAGTRLSVL.

This clonotype was observed at least ten times. This sequence joins TRBV7-2 and TRBJ2-1, with 8 nucleotides matching TRBD1. This CDR3 is built from 15 residues. Unmatched junction bases numbered 9, after V lost 4 bases and J lost 7 bases. Looked up from germline, CDR1 is SGHTA and CDR2 is FQGNSA. DNA for the CDR3: TGTGCCAGCAGCTGGCAGGGGGCGTCGGTAAATGAGCAGTTCTTC. Its protein product is CASSWQGASVNEQFF.

This clonotype was seen at least ten times. This sequence joins TRBV29-1 and TRBJ2-3; perhaps TRBD2 as D (5 bases). The CDR3 covers 12 residues. Germline values: CDR1 SQVTM, CDR2 ANQGSEA. V dropped 7 bases and J dropped 4 bases, with 12 bases sitting between them. The DNA of the CDR3 is TGCAGCGACCTAGCAGGCCCAGATACGCAGTATTTT. Its protein product is CSDLAGPDTQYF.

This clonotype was observed many times. This chain uses TRBV13 with TRBJ2-3, with 10 positions matching TRBD1. Germline V CDR1 and CDR2: PRHDT, FYEKMQ (reference sequence). The CDR3 runs 14 residues. V trimming: 4 bases; J trimming: 7 bases; junction bases outside the gene matches: 5. The CDR3 region has the DNA TGTGCCAGCAGCTCCGGACAGGGGGGCAATACGCAGTATTTT. Translation gives CASSSGQGGNTQYF.

This clonotype was counted many times. CDR3 protein: CASSPGQAGTEAFF. Here the CDR3 DNA reads TGTGCCAGCAGCCCTGGGCAGGCCGGGACTGAAGCTTTCTTT. This chain uses TRBV7-3 with TRBJ1-1; no clear D gene. The CDR3 has 14 amino acids. V dropped 5 bases and J dropped 5 bases, with 15 bases sitting between them. Per the germline V gene, CDR1 is SGHTA and CDR2 is FQGTGA.